The 32 T cell receptor beta chains in this list originate from one sample, sequenced in a study of T-cell reconstitution after alpha-beta-depleted transplantation in children. Unique molecular identifiers tagged the TCRbeta library. TCRdb reanalysed the PCR reads using MiXCR and keeps one entry per CDR3 protein. This table holds 200,000 or so distinct CDR3 sequences, just under 6.5% found once. Here the sequenced sample was PBMCs, taken before TCRalphabeta/CD19-depleted stem cell transplant. The receptors shown here come from a girl less than two years old with combined immunodeficiency, due to receive a stem cell transplant.

The chain is built from TRBV7-9 and TRBJ2-7, with TRBD1 as a possible D gene (5 bases). CDR1 and CDR2 (germline): SEHNR, FQNEAQ (reference sequence). V dropped 0 bases and J dropped 6 bases, with 9 bases sitting between them. This CDR3 spans 13 amino acids. CDR3 sequence reads: CASSLAGRGEQYF. CDR3 coding DNA: TGTGCCAGCAGCTTAGCGGGAAGGGGCGAGCAGTACTTC.

This clonotype occurred many times. The chain joins TRBV10-3 to TRBJ1-2; 8 bases map to TRBD1. V lost 0 bases and J lost 4; bases outside the gene matches: 7. The V gene's germline CDR1 is ENHRY and CDR2 SYGVKD. The CDR3 contains 16 residues. The CDR3 loop is CAISESRTGRVYGYTF. The CDR3, as DNA: TGTGCCATCAGTGAGTCAAGGACAGGGCGAGTCTATGGCTACACCTTC.

This clonotype was counted at least ten times. The CDR3 here is CATGAGLADTQGYYEQYF. The CDR3 DNA reads TGTGCCACCGGGGCTGGACTAGCAGACACCCAAGGCTACTACGAGCAGTACTTC. The rearrangement uses TRBV24-1 and TRBJ2-7; 8 bases match TRBD2. CDR3 length: 18 amino acids. Germline lookup yields CDR1 KGHDR and CDR2 SFDVKD. V was clipped by 9 bases and J by 3 bases; unmatched bases: 21.

This clonotype was seen repeatedly, ten times or more. The chain links TRBV7-9 to TRBJ1-1, with D perhaps matching TRBD1 (6 bases). Germline CDR1 reads SEHNR; CDR2 reads FQNEAQ (reference sequence). The CDR3 has 16 residues. The V and J ends lost 5 bases and 1 base respectively, with 17 bases between them. CDR3 in DNA: TGTGCCAGCAGCCACTGGGACATAATTTCGAACACTGAAGCTTTCTTT. Translating gives CASSHWDIISNTEAFF. The full variable domain, completed using reference TRBV7-9 and TRBJ1-1, is DTGVSQNPRHKITKRGQNVTFRCDPISEHNRLYWYRQTLGQGPEFLTYFQNEAQLEKSRLLSDRFSAERPKGSFSTLEIQRTEQGDSAMYLCASSHWDIISNTEAFFGQGTRLTVV.

This clonotype was picked up many times. The V call is TRBV28, the J call TRBJ1-5; D ambiguous. This CDR3 spans 13 amino acids. Germline-derived CDR1 and CDR2 are MDHEN and SYDVKM. With 3 bases removed from V and 3 bases from J, the gap between germline ends came to 6 bases. The CDR3 nucleotides are TGTGCCAGCAGTTTCTATCTCAATCAGCCCCAGCATTTT. Translating it yields CASSFYLNQPQHF.

There are many counts of this clonotype. V and J are TRBV29-1 and TRBJ1-1; the D is unclear. The CDR3 loop spans 12 amino acids. Germline CDR1 and CDR2: SQVTM and ANQGSEA. V lost 7 bases to trimming and J lost 11 bases, with 20 bases between them. The CDR3 loop reads CSALGSLEGAFF. CDR3 nucleotide sequence: TGCAGCGCCCTCGGGAGCCTCGAAGGGGCTTTCTTT.

The chain carries TRBV28 and TRBJ1-1; D unclear. The CDR3 contains 15 residues. Germline CDR1 and CDR2: MDHEN and SYDVKM. V lost 3 bases to trimming and J lost 0 bases, with 11 bases between them. CDR3 nucleotides: TGTGCCAGCAGTTTCACAGAGGAGATGAACACTGAAGCTTTCTTT. This codes for CASSFTEEMNTEAFF.

The table lists this clonotype with many counts. The chain links TRBV20-1 to TRBJ2-4; 7 bases map to TRBD1. There are 12 residues in the CDR3. Germline CDR1 and CDR2: DFQATT and SNEGSKA (reference sequence). The J segment lost 5 bases and the V segment lost 3 bases, leaving 1 base of the junction unmatched. CDR3 coding DNA: TGCAGTGCTAGGGGGACAGAAAACATTCAGTACTTC. Translating it yields CSARGTENIQYF.

At least ten counts were recorded for this clonotype. The chain recombines TRBV19 with TRBJ1-5; D uncertain. This CDR3 region has 13 residues. Germline CDR1 reads LNHDA; CDR2 reads SQIVND (reference sequence). V shed 3 bases and J shed 5 bases, with 8 bases lying between them. The CDR3 DNA is TGTGCCAGTAGTATGGCAGGCGATCAGCCCCAGCATTTT. This sequence encodes CASSMAGDQPQHF.

This clonotype was seen ten or more times. V and J are TRBV25-1 and TRBJ2-7; D perhaps matches TRBD1 (5 bases). Germline CDR1 and CDR2: MGHDK and SYGVNS. The CDR3 sequence is 13 residues long. The V end lost 7 bases, the J end lost 1 base, and 11 bases lay between the germline ends. This chain's CDR3 is CASKPDTSYEQYF. CDR3 nucleotides: TGTGCCAGCAAACCGGACACATCCTACGAGCAGTACTTC.

This clonotype was recorded at least ten times. The chain combines TRBV29-1 with TRBJ2-1; TRBD1 aligns across 7 bases. There are 12 residues in the CDR3. From germline, CDR1 is SQVTM and CDR2 ANQGSEA. The junction had 2 bases not matched to a gene; V was cut back by 3 bases and J by 6 bases. Here the CDR3 DNA reads TGCAGCGTTGAGTCAGGGGGCAATGAGCAGTTCTTC. Translating gives CSVESGGNEQFF.

This clonotype was seen many times. V gene TRBV6-1 combines with J gene TRBJ2-3; TRBD1 matches 9 bases. The germline V gene has CDR1 MNHNS and CDR2 SASEGT. With 5 bases clipped from V and 2 bases from J, the junction kept 5 bases outside the gene matches. The CDR3 has 15 amino acids. The DNA of the CDR3 is TGTGCCAGCAGTCATACAGGGGGCTTCACAGATACGCAGTATTTT. Translation: CASSHTGGFTDTQYF.

This clonotype appeared many times. The V and J genes are TRBV5-1 and TRBJ2-6, with 9 bases aligning to TRBD1. V lost 4 bases to trimming and J lost 3 bases; unmatched junction nucleotides: 5. This CDR3 contains 16 residues. CDR1 is SGHRS, CDR2 YFSETQ, per germline. CDR3 in DNA: TGCGCCAGCAGCGCCGGGACAGGGAATGGGGCCAACGTCCTGACTTTC. Translation gives CASSAGTGNGANVLTF. Filled out from reference TRBV5-1 and TRBJ2-6, the complete variable domain reads KAGVTQTPRYLIKTRGQQVTLSCSPISGHRSVSWYQQTPGQGLQFLFEYFSETQRNKGNFPGRFSGRQFSNSRSEMNVSTLELGDSALYLCASSAGTGNGANVLTFGAGSRLTVL.

In its sample, this clonotype was seen many times. The chain couples TRBV6-1 to TRBJ2-1, with 11 bases identical to TRBD2. This CDR3 contains 14 residues. J lost 4 bases, V lost 6 bases, and 2 bases had no gene match. Germline CDR1 is MNHNS and CDR2 is SASEGT. CDR3 protein: CASSRLAGYNEQFF. CDR3 coding DNA: TGTGCCAGCAGCAGACTAGCGGGGTACAATGAGCAGTTCTTC.

This clonotype was recorded many times. The chain joins TRBV12-3 or TRBV12-4 to TRBJ2-7; D is unresolved. Trimming took off 2 bases at V and 6 bases at J, with 8 bases between the two ends. This CDR3 has 12 amino acids. CDR3 loop: CASSLPPGEQYF. CDR3 coding DNA: TGTGCCAGCAGTTTACCCCCTGGCGAGCAGTACTTC.

This clonotype was counted at least ten times. The chain couples TRBV29-1 to TRBJ2-5; 13 bases map to TRBD2. Trimming removed 0 bases from V and 5 bases from J; junction bases left unmatched: 12. The CDR3 contains 18 residues. Per germline, CDR1 SQVTM and CDR2 ANQGSEA. CDR3 DNA: TGCAGCGTTGAAGAGGGACTAGCGGGGCCTAATTCCCCGGAGACCCAGTACTTC. This sequence encodes CSVEEGLAGPNSPETQYF.

This clonotype was found a few times. The chain has TRBV7-2 and TRBJ2-5, with 11 bases lining up with TRBD2. Germline CDR1 SGHTA, CDR2 FQGNSA. Unmatched junction bases numbered 13, after V lost 4 bases and J lost 6 bases. The CDR3 spans 17 residues. This CDR3 is CASSWPTSGRTGKTQYF. CDR3 bases: TGTGCCAGCAGCTGGCCCACTAGCGGGAGAACGGGAAAGACCCAGTACTTC.

This clonotype occurred many times. The chain links TRBV5-1 to TRBJ1-3, with no clear D. The V end was cut by 0 bases, the J end by 0 bases, with 4 bases between. This CDR3 has 14 residues. Germline V gene sequence: CDR1 SGHRS, CDR2 YFSETQ. CDR3 sequence reads: CASSLAHSGNTIYF. For the CDR3, the DNA is TGCGCCAGCAGCTTGGCCCACTCTGGAAACACCATATATTTT.

The rearrangement links TRBV5-6 to TRBJ1-5, with unresolved D. V dropped 0 bases and J dropped 7 bases, with 11 bases sitting between them. The CDR3 contains 14 residues. CDR1 and CDR2 from the germline V gene are SGHDT and YYEEEE. For the CDR3, the DNA is TGTGCCAGCAGCTTGGGTGGGCAAGGACAGCCCCAGCATTTT. Protein sequence: CASSLGGQGQPQHF.

This clonotype came up many times. The chain carries TRBV14 and TRBJ1-1; D remains unclear. The CDR3 has 15 amino acids. Trimming took 0 bases from V and 3 from J, leaving 11 bases between them. Germline CDR1 SGHDN, CDR2 FVKESK. CDR3 in amino acids: CASSQEGGRYTEAFF. The CDR3 DNA reads as TGTGCCAGCAGCCAAGAGGGCGGTCGTTACACTGAAGCTTTCTTT.

This clonotype was counted at least ten times. This sequence joins TRBV20-1 and TRBJ2-4; D uncertain. The length of the CDR3 is 14 residues. Trimming stripped 0 bases from V and 0 bases from J, with 6 bases between. The V gene's germline CDR1 is DFQATT and CDR2 SNEGSKA (reference sequence). The CDR3 DNA is TGCAGTGCTAGAGATAGCCTAGCCAAAAACATTCAGTACTTC. It codes for CSARDSLAKNIQYF.

This clonotype was picked up many times. In DNA, the CDR3 is TGTGCCAGCAGTTTATCAGGGGGGGACCAAGCTAACTATGGCTACACCTTC. Translation: CASSLSGGDQANYGYTF. The V gene is TRBV27, the J gene TRBJ1-2; a weak D match, TRBD1 (6 bases). Germline V CDR1 and CDR2: MNHEY, SMNVEV (reference sequence). This CDR3 has 17 residues. V was trimmed by 0 bases and J by 0 bases, leaving 14 bases between them.

This clonotype was detected many times. The rearrangement links TRBV4-3 to TRBJ1-6; TRBD1 might be the D (5 bases). Per germline, CDR1 LGHNA and CDR2 YSLEER. V gave up 1 base and J gave up 7 bases, with 11 bases separating them. The CDR3 is 15 amino acids. The chain's CDR3 is CASSQGPGTNSPLHF. The DNA for the CDR3 is TGCGCCAGCAGCCAAGGGCCGGGGACCAATTCACCCCTCCACTTT.

The rearrangement links TRBV15 to TRBJ1-2, with 7 nucleotides matching TRBD1. The CDR3 covers 14 residues. V dropped 0 bases and J dropped 7; count of bases not matched to a gene: 5. The germline CDR1 and CDR2 sequences are LNHNV and YYDKDF (reference sequence). DNA of the CDR3: TGTGCCACCAGCAGAGAATCGACAGGGTCTGGCTACACCTTC. Residues: CATSRESTGSGYTF.

This clonotype was seen more than once but under ten times. V gene TRBV7-9 combines with J gene TRBJ1-6, with TRBD1 matching 9 bases. Trimming took 5 bases from V and 5 from J; bases not matched to a gene: 7. The CDR3 totals 16 residues. Germline CDR1 reads SEHNR; CDR2 reads FQNEAQ (reference sequence). The CDR3 DNA follows: TGTGCCAGCAGCCCACCGGACAGGGGAGATAATTCACCCCTCCACTTT. Protein sequence: CASSPPDRGDNSPLHF.

This clonotype was seen at least ten times. V gene TRBV7-9 combines with J gene TRBJ2-1; 9 bases agree with TRBD1. With V trimmed by 6 bases and J by 10 bases, 16 bases remained unmatched. Per the germline V gene, CDR1 is SEHNR and CDR2 is FQNEAQ (reference sequence). CDR3 length equals 16 residues. The CDR3 DNA reads TGTGCCAGCAGGACAGGGGGATGGGGGGAACAATCGGAGCAGTTCTTC. It specifies CASRTGGWGEQSEQFF.

This clonotype was observed a handful of times. The chain uses TRBV25-1 and TRBJ2-3; D may be TRBD1 or TRBD2 (5 bases each). CDR1 is MGHDK, CDR2 SYGVNS, per germline. Trimming stripped 7 bases from V and 2 bases from J, with 19 bases between. CDR3 length: 16 amino acids. CDR3 nucleotide sequence: TGTGCCAGCAAGGGGACGGGGAAGGGCCACACAGATACGCAGTATTTT. It encodes CASKGTGKGHTDTQYF.

This clonotype was counted between two and nine times. The chain links TRBV18 to TRBJ1-1; 7 bases match TRBD1. This CDR3 is 12 amino acids long. Germline trimming cut 3 bases from V and 7 bases from J; bases unmatched to any gene: 2. Per the germline V gene, CDR1 is KGHSH and CDR2 is LQKENI. The CDR3 protein is CASSPDRSEAFF. CDR3 nucleotide sequence: TGTGCCAGCTCACCGGACAGGAGTGAAGCTTTCTTT.

The chain joins TRBV12-5 to TRBJ2-1; 7 bases match TRBD2. The trim removed 0 bases at V and 12 bases at J, leaving 17 bases unmatched. The CDR3 sequence is 17 residues long. Germline CDR1 reads LGHNT; CDR2 reads FRNRAP. CDR3 nucleotides: TGTGCTAGTGGTTTGGTACGTCCGGCGGGAGACCACCCGCGGCAGTTCTTC. Translation: CASGLVRPAGDHPRQFF.

With respect to this clonotype: This CDR3 fails to terminate in the conserved phenylalanine or tryptophan, so it likely reflects a read error. It is unclear where the CDR3 begins or ends on the DNA, so no DNA is shown, and the CDR3 is as TCRdb lists it. The chain has TRBV1 and TRBJ2-3. TRBV1 is listed as a pseudogene. The CDR3 length equals 12 residues, ends included. The CDR3 here is CTSNGVTDTQYY.

This clonotype showed up many times. The V and J genes are TRBV29-1 and TRBJ2-7; D not resolved. Trimming shortened V by 1 base and J by 0 bases, and 13 bases separated the two germline ends. The CDR3 is 15 residues long. Germline CDR1 SQVTM, CDR2 ANQGSEA. The CDR3 here is CSVEVGGISSYEQYF. The CDR3 nucleotides read TGCAGCGTTGAAGTGGGTGGGATCAGCTCCTACGAGCAGTACTTC.

This clonotype was detected many times. V usage is TRBV4-2 and J usage is TRBJ2-7; 9 bases align to TRBD1. CDR3 size: 15 residues. V was pared by 5 bases and J by 4 bases, with 9 bases of the junction left unmatched. Germline V gives CDR1 LGHNA, CDR2 YNFKEQ. The CDR3 sequence is CASSEPGQGIYEQYF. In DNA, the CDR3 is TGTGCCAGCAGCGAACCGGGACAGGGAATTTACGAGCAGTACTTC.